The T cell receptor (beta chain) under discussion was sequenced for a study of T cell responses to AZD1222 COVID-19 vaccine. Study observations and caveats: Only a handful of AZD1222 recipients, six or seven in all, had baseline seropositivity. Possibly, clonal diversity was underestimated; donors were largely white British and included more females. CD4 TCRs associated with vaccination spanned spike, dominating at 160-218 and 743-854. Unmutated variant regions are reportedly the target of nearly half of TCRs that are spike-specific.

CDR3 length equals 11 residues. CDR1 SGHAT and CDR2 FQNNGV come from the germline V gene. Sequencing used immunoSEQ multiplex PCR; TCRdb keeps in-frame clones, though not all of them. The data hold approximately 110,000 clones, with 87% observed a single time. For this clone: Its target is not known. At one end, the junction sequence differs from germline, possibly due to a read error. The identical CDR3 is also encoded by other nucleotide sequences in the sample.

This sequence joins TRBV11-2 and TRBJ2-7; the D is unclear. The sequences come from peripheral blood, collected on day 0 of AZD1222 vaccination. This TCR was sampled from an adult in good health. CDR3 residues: CASSRSYEQYF. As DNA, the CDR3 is TGTGCCAGCAGTAGATCCTACGAACAGTACTTC.